Reported below is one T cell receptor beta chain. What this receptor recognizes is not known. No per-base quality is available; no much larger clone lies one base away. These data belong to a study of control samples from healthy donors and cancer patients (TCRdb year 2020). To prepare the library, the immunoSEQ multiplex PCR assay was applied. TCRdb's version of the immuneACCESS table is confined to in-frame rearrangements and falls short of the full clone set. An unresolved V gene accounts for under half of the shortfall where checked; the remainder is of unknown origin. A total of 100,000 to 150,000 clones appear in this sample, just under 90% of them only once. 6.5% to 9.5% of the sample goes to the ten largest clones. The source is a man aged 50 to 59 with head and neck cancer. The source material was PBMCs.

CDR3 loop: CASSLGGDGSYGYTF. The sequence in DNA is TGTGCCAGCAGCTTAGGAGGGGATGGGAGCTATGGCTACACCTTC. Here the chain combines TRBV7-9 and TRBJ1-2; a tentative D call is TRBD1 (5 bases match). Taken from cysteine to phenylalanine, the CDR3 has 15 residues. Only CDR3 DNA remains: 45 bases, in frame from the first base. V gives up 1 base and J gives up 4 bases, and the segment between their germline ends measures 13 bases. The germline V gene encodes CDR1 SEHNR and CDR2 FQNEAQ (reference sequence).